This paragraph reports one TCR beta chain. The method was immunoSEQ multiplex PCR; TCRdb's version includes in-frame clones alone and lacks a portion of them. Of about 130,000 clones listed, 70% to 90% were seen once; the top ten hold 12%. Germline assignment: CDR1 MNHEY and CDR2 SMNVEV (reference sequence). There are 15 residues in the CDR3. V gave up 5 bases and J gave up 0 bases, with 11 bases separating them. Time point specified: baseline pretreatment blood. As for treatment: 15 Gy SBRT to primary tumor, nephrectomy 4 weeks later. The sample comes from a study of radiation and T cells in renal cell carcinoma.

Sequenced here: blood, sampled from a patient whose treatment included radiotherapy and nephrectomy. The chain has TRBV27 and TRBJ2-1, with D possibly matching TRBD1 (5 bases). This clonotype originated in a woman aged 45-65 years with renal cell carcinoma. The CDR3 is CASSNRQSSYNEQFF. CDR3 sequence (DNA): TGTGCCAGCAGTAACAGGCAGAGCTCCTACAATGAGCAGTTCTTC.